The next 8 T cell receptor beta chains were all read from a single sample in a study of shared T cell receptors in the human thymus. Produced via immunoSEQ multiplex PCR; TCRdb's table is partial and in-frame only. The table records 600,000 or so clones, about 90% of them present only once. The same specimen was also included in a second study, on human thymus T cells.

The material sequenced was thymocytes. Every receptor here comes from a boy under two years old with a congenital heart defect.

This chain uses TRBV7-2 with TRBJ1-2; D remains ambiguous. This CDR3 has 12 residues. Trimming left V 5 bases short and J 4 bases short, with 8 bases between. Per the germline V gene, CDR1 is SGHTA and CDR2 is FQGNSA. CDR3 region: CASSPLAYGYTF. CDR3 sequence (DNA): TGTGCCAGCAGCCCCCTGGCCTATGGCTACACCTTC.

The J gene is TRBJ2-3, the V gene TRBV14; possible D gene TRBD2, 6 bases. Germline V gene data show CDR1 as SGHDN and CDR2 as FVKESK. The V gene lost 5 bases and the J gene lost 3 bases, with 18 bases spanning the gap. This CDR3 contains 16 residues. DNA of the CDR3: TGTGCCAGCAGCTCAGGACCCTCGCGGGGAACAGATACGCAGTATTTT. Translating it yields CASSSGPSRGTDTQYF.

The chain combines TRBV7-9 with TRBJ2-1, with 7 nucleotides matching TRBD2. Germline trimming cut 3 bases from V and 6 bases from J; bases unmatched to any gene: 8. CDR3 length: 15 residues. Germline V lookup: CDR1 SEHNR, CDR2 FQNEAQ (reference sequence). The CDR3 sequence is CASSLVSGYGNEQFF. The CDR3 DNA is TGTGCCAGCAGCTTGGTTAGCGGGTATGGCAATGAGCAGTTCTTC.

This chain connects TRBV28 to TRBJ2-7; TRBD1 matches 7 bases. The CDR3 has 15 residues. Trimming took 5 bases from V and 3 from J; bases not matched to a gene: 10. Germline-derived CDR1 and CDR2 are MDHEN and SYDVKM. The CDR3 bases are TGTGCCAGCAGTGCCATCCCGGGACAGAACTACGAGCAGTACTTC. It yields the protein CASSAIPGQNYEQYF.

This clone was detected a few times. V gene TRBV29-1 combines with J gene TRBJ2-1; TRBD1 might be the D (5 bases). From germline, CDR1 is SQVTM and CDR2 ANQGSEA. The germline V and J ends were trimmed by 7 bases and 2 bases, with 21 bases remaining between them. The CDR3 length is 16 residues. The CDR3 sequence: CSAEGAHWSPYNEQFF. CDR3 in DNA: TGCAGCGCCGAAGGGGCTCATTGGAGCCCCTACAATGAGCAGTTCTTC.

This chain links TRBV25-1 with TRBJ2-7; 9 bases align to TRBD2. The CDR3 is 14 residues long. Losses at the gene ends were 6 bases for V and 5 bases for J; bases not matched to a gene: 8. CDR1 and CDR2 (germline): MGHDK, SYGVNS. The CDR3 region has the DNA TGTGCCAGCAGCAAGTCTAGCGGGACCCACGAGCAGTACTTC. The encoded protein is CASSKSSGTHEQYF.

This clone was observed a handful of times. This chain links TRBV5-1 with TRBJ1-1; 7 nucleotides match TRBD1. The V segment lost 4 bases and the J segment 6 bases; nucleotides outside the gene matches: 12. Germline V CDR1 and CDR2: SGHRS, YFSETQ. The CDR3 is 15 amino acids. The DNA of the CDR3 is TGCGCCAGCAGCCGACCGACAGGGAAAATCTCTGAAGCTTTCTTT. Translated: CASSRPTGKISEAFF.

The count of this clone is one. The chain has TRBV6-5 and TRBJ2-7, with 7 bases fitting TRBD2. The CDR3 spans 14 residues. J gave up 0 bases and V 4 bases, and 3 bases lay outside the gene matches. The germline CDR1 and CDR2 sequences are MNHEY and SVGAGI. For the CDR3, the DNA is TGTGCCAGCAGTTCAGCGGGAATCTCCTACGAGCAGTACTTC. Translating gives CASSSAGISYEQYF.